A selection of T cell receptor beta chains follows, all from one sample in a study of a mutant IDH1 vaccine in newly diagnosed glioma. Only in-frame clones appear in the TCRdb table, and some are missing; sequencing was by immunoSEQ multiplex PCR. Of around 54,000 clones listed, approximately 87% are singletons. No cognate antigen is known for these TCRs. The starting material was PBMCs, obtained from a glioma patient whose treatment included an IDH1 peptide vaccine. The receptors shown here come from a man aged 35 to 55 with glioma. Both conserved end residues are part of each CDR3. The order of the fields is J gene, clone size, CDR3 length, D gene, V gene, CDR3 DNA, CDR3 protein. The D gene is left open where the match is weak. Rows may omit the clone size; those that give it use once, few, many or a size class.

TRBJ2-7 | once | 14 | TRBD2 | TRBV6-5 | TGTGCCAGCAGAGCGACTAGCGGGACCTACGAGCAGTACTTC | CASRATSGTYEQYF
TRBJ2-3 | once | 13 | . | TRBV6-5 | TGTGCCAGCAGTTCGACCCAGTTCGATACGCAGTATTTT | CASSSTQFDTQYF
TRBJ2-1 | few | 15 | TRBD1 | TRBV25-1 | TGTGCCAGCAGTGACCCCGGGACAGGGTACAATGAGCAGTTCTTC | CASSDPGTGYNEQFF
TRBJ1-4 | . | 15 | TRBD1 | TRBV7-9 | TGTGCCAGCAGTCCCGGACAGGGGATTGGGGAAAAACTGTTTTTT | CASSPGQGIGEKLFF
TRBJ1-1 | . | 14 | . | TRBV10-3 | TGTGCCATCAGTGGGGCAGGCGGGAGCACTGAAGCTTTCTTT | CAISGAGGSTEAFF
TRBJ1-2 | . | 13 | TRBD1 | TRBV7-9 | TGTGCCAGCAGCCTAGGGACAGGAGACGGCTACACCTTC | CASSLGTGDGYTF
TRBJ2-1 | . | 15 | TRBD2 | TRBV4-2 | TGTGCCAGCAGCCAGGCCGGGACTAGCGTCAATGAGCAGTTCTTC | CASSQAGTSVNEQFF
TRBJ1-2 | . | 13 | . | TRBV7-2 | TGTGCCAGCAGCTCGGGACAACTCTATGGCTACACCTTC | CASSSGQLYGYTF
TRBJ1-3 | . | 18 | TRBD1 | TRBV7-9 | TGTGCCAGCAGCTACCAGGCGGGGACAGGGCATTCAGGAAACACCATATATTTT | CASSYQAGTGHSGNTIYF
TRBJ2-7 | once | 14 | TRBD2 | TRBV19 | TGTGCCAGTAGTCCCGCCGGGGGGGGCTACGAGCAGTACTTC | CASSPAGGGYEQYF
TRBJ2-7 | . | 15 | TRBD2 | TRBV6-5 | TGTGCCAGCAGTCCTCGGACTAGCGGGTGGTACGAGCAGTACTTC | CASSPRTSGWYEQYF
TRBJ1-5 | . | 16 | TRBD1 | TRBV4-1 | TGCGCCAGCAGCCAAGTGGGGTCGACAGGGGGCACGCCCCAGCATTTT | CASSQVGSTGGTPQHF
TRBJ2-3 | . | 17 | TRBD2 | TRBV6-1 | TGTGCCAGCAGTGAACGACTAGCGGGAGCAGGAACAGATACGCAGTATTTT | CASSERLAGAGTDTQYF
TRBJ2-1 | . | 15 | . | TRBV7-9 | TGTGCCAGCAGCTTACAAGGGGCCATCTACAATGAGCAGTTCTTC | CASSLQGAIYNEQFF
TRBJ2-7 | . | 14 | TRBD1 | TRBV7-3 | TGTGCCAGCAGCTTAACGGGACAGGGCTACGAGCAGTACTTC | CASSLTGQGYEQYF
TRBJ2-2 | . | 13 | . | TRBV9 | TGTGCCAGCAGACTTACGAACACCGGGGAGCTGTTTTTT | CASRLTNTGELFF
TRBJ2-6 | few | 15 | . | TRBV7-9 | TGTGCCAGCAGTCAATGGGGGTCTGGGGCCAACGTCCTGACTTTC | CASSQWGSGANVLTF
TRBJ1-2 | . | 17 | . | TRBV15 | TGTGCCACCAGCAGGAGGCAGGGAGGAGGGCTAGGCTATGGCTACACCTTC | CATSRRQGGGLGYGYTF
TRBJ1-1 | . | 14 | . | TRBV9 | TGTGCCAGCAGCCCCCAGCCGAGGGACACTGAAGCTTTCTTT | CASSPQPRDTEAFF
TRBJ1-1 | . | 14 | . | TRBV6-4 | TGTGCCAGCAGTGACACGGACGGAAGTACTGAAGCTTTCTTT | CASSDTDGSTEAFF
TRBJ1-5 | few | 15 | . | TRBV6-1 | TGTGCCAGCAGAAAATTGCAGGCGCTTGATCAGCCCCAGCATTTT | CASRKLQALDQPQHF
TRBJ2-7 | once | 15 | . | TRBV4-3 | TGCGCCAGCGCTACATACGACAGGCCAGACTACGAGCAGTACTTC | CASATYDRPDYEQYF